These 2 T cell receptor beta chains share one sample of origin, sequenced in a study of spatial heterogeneity in lung cancer. Whole-study findings and limits: Within tumors, counts of expanded alpha and beta TCRs tracked tumor mutation counts.

TCRdb reprocessed the 5' RACE reads via MiXCR and lists one record per CDR3 protein. In the table there are 9,500 to 10,000 distinct CDR3 sequences, approximately 58% of which are singletons. No antigen has been identified for these receptors. The time point is: sample taken at primary tumor resection. The material was lung tumor tissue, obtained at surgery. The receptors were gathered from a female donor with early-stage non-small cell lung cancer.

A word on this clonotype: This beta chain is an off-target read within a library intended for alpha chains, so its frequency means little. This chain joins TRBV9 and TRBJ2-3, with a possible D match to TRBD2 (5 bases). This CDR3 region has 13 residues. Germline V gene lookup returns CDR1 SGDLS and CDR2 YYNGEE. The V gene lost 8 bases and the J gene lost 0 bases, with 10 bases spanning the gap. The CDR3 region is CASSSLSTDTQYF. Written as DNA, the CDR3 is TGTGCCAGTTCTAGCCTAAGCACAGATACGCAGTATTTT.

As regards this clonotype: As an off-target read in a library built for alpha chains, this beta chain has a frequency of little significance. The chain joins TRBV19 to TRBJ2-7, with a possible D match to TRBD2 (6 bases). Trimming cost V 4 bases and J 2 bases, with 15 bases left between them. This CDR3 is built from 15 residues. The germline CDR1 and CDR2 sequences are LNHDA and SQIVND (reference sequence). In DNA form, the CDR3 reads TGTGCCAGTAGTAGGAGTCCGCGGGACCCCTACGAGCAGTACTTC. It is translated as CASSRSPRDPYEQYF.